This T cell receptor (beta chain) was identified during a study of blood T cells in healthy people across ages. General observations from the study: Age advanced and TCR beta diversity per million T cells fell, roughly linearly.

Extraction yielded at least 6 micrograms of total RNA per sample. A remark on this clonotype: The antigen remains unidentified.

With a J-beta primer mix and a sample-barcoded 5' primer, a second PCR ran about 7 to 12 cycles. One entry per CDR3 protein, called by TCRdb with MiXCR from the 5' RACE reads. The top ten clones hold roughly 13% of a sample with 650,000 to 700,000 distinct CDR3 sequences, 45% to 60% of them seen once. Trimming removed 0 bases at V and 6 bases at J, with 10 bases between. The CDR3 is made up of 14 amino acids. CDR1 and CDR2 from the germline V gene are SGHAT and FQNNGV. This rearrangement joins TRBV11-2 to TRBJ2-3; D call uncertain. The sequenced material came from blood. The origin of this receptor is a woman of 80 years or more in good health. The CDR3 reads CASSLEPTVDTQYF. The CDR3 nucleotides are TGTGCCAGCAGCTTAGAACCCACCGTGGATACGCAGTATTTT.